The 27 T cell receptor beta chains in this list originate from one sample, sequenced in a study of blood T cell repertoires in COVID-19. Here immunoSEQ multiplex PCR was the method, and the copy in TCRdb shows in-frame clones only, minus some. Among approximately 40,000 clones listed, approximately 83% were seen once. The sample consisted of peripheral blood. The receptor source for this set is a woman aged 55-69 years with acute or convalescent COVID-19.

The chain employs TRBV7-9 and TRBJ2-7; D is unclear. V lost 1 base to trimming and J lost 5 bases, with 6 bases between them. The CDR3 extends over 12 amino acids. Germline V gene data show CDR1 as SEHNR and CDR2 as FQNEAQ (reference sequence). CDR3 bases: TGTGCCAGCAGCTTAGGTAGCAACGAGCAGTACTTC. Its protein product is CASSLGSNEQYF.

V and J are TRBV28 and TRBJ1-6; a possible D gene is TRBD1 (5 bases). Germline assignment: CDR1 MDHEN and CDR2 SYDVKM. The CDR3 is 11 amino acids. V shed 5 bases and J shed 10 bases, with 6 bases lying between them. The CDR3 sequence is CASSGGSPLHF. In DNA form, the CDR3 reads TGTGCCAGCAGTGGGGGGTCACCCCTCCACTTT.

The chain has TRBV9 and TRBJ1-6; weak D call: TRBD1 (5 bases). The V gene's germline CDR1 is SGDLS and CDR2 YYNGEE. With 4 bases removed from V and 11 bases from J, the gap between germline ends came to 19 bases. The CDR3 consists of 15 residues. CDR3 region: CASSRSRAREAPLHF. The CDR3 nucleotides read TGTGCCAGCAGCCGAAGCAGGGCCCGGGAGGCACCCCTCCACTTT.

This chain uses TRBV9 with TRBJ2-6; D is undetermined. The germline V and J ends were trimmed by 0 bases and 4 bases, with 14 bases remaining between them. CDR3 length equals 17 residues. Germline CDR1 SGDLS, CDR2 YYNGEE. The CDR3 bases are TGTGCCAGCAGCGTAGCCGAAACCTCGCGAGGGGCCAACGTCCTGACTTTC. It specifies CASSVAETSRGANVLTF.

By proportion, this clone is medium-sized. The V call is TRBV5-4, the J call TRBJ2-7, with a possible D match to TRBD2 (6 bases). This CDR3 has 15 amino acids. The V end lost 4 bases, the J end lost 1 base, and 15 bases lay between the germline ends. Germline assignment: CDR1 SGHNT and CDR2 YYREEE (reference sequence). The CDR3 nucleotides read TGTGCCAGCAGCCCGACGCGGGATCGATCCTACGAGCAGTACTTC. It codes for CASSPTRDRSYEQYF.

This clone was recorded a few times. The chain recombines TRBV18 with TRBJ1-3; 7 bases are a match to TRBD1. CDR1 and CDR2 (germline): KGHSH, LQKENI. V lost 6 bases and J lost 3; bases outside the gene matches: 14. The CDR3 covers 17 residues. In DNA form, the CDR3 reads TGTGCCAGCTCGCGTTCAGGAAGACAGGGCTATGGAAACACCATATATTTT. This gives the protein CASSRSGRQGYGNTIYF. Filled out from reference TRBV18 and TRBJ1-3, the complete variable domain reads NAGVMQNPRHLVRRRGQEARLRCSPMKGHSHVYWYRQLPEEGLKFMVYLQKENIIDESGMPKERFSAEFPKEGPSILRIQQVVRGDSAAYFCASSRSGRQGYGNTIYFGEGSWLTVV.

The rearrangement uses TRBV10-3 and TRBJ2-2; D may be TRBD1 (6 bases). This CDR3 has 16 amino acids. CDR1 and CDR2 from the germline V gene are ENHRY and SYGVKD. The V end lost 4 bases, the J end lost 4 bases, and 16 bases lay between the germline ends. The CDR3 region has the DNA TGTGCCATCAGTGCTGGCTCTTCAGGGGTCACCGGGGAGCTGTTTTTT. Amino acid sequence: CAISAGSSGVTGELFF.

This chain connects TRBV2 to TRBJ1-5; a weak D match, TRBD1 (5 bases). CDR3 length equals 14 residues. Germline loops: CDR1 SNHLY, CDR2 FYNNEI. Trimming took 3 bases from V and 7 from J, leaving 13 bases between them. The CDR3 region is CASSDIGGNQPQHF. As DNA, the CDR3 is TGTGCCAGCAGTGACATTGGGGGGAACCAGCCCCAGCATTTT.

CDR3 sequence (DNA): TGTGCCAGCAGCCAAAGAATCGGGACAGGGAACAATGAGCAGTTCTTC. This encodes CASSQRIGTGNNEQFF. The chain links TRBV5-5 to TRBJ2-1; 9 nucleotides agree with TRBD1. Germline CDR1 SGHKS, CDR2 YYEKEE (reference sequence). This CDR3 is 16 amino acids long. V shed 4 bases and J 5 bases; nucleotides not matched to a gene: 10.

This clone was recorded once. The V call is TRBV12-3 or TRBV12-4, the J call TRBJ1-2; tentative D call: TRBD1 (6 bases). The CDR3 has 12 residues. The germline V and J ends were trimmed by 8 bases and 1 base, with 8 bases remaining between them. CDR3 amino acids: CASDRLNYGYTF. The CDR3 DNA sequence: TGTGCCAGCGACAGGCTTAACTATGGCTACACCTTC.

V gene TRBV6-4 combines with J gene TRBJ1-6; TRBD1 matches at 9 bases. The CDR3 covers 14 residues. V gave up 0 bases and J gave up 9 bases; unmatched junction bases: 0. Germline CDR1 is MRHNA and CDR2 is SNTAGT. For the CDR3, the DNA is TGTGCCAGCAGTGACTCGACAGGGGGTTCACCCCTCCACTTT. It codes for CASSDSTGGSPLHF.

The J gene is TRBJ2-2, the V gene TRBV18; 8 bases fit TRBD1. Germline-derived CDR1 and CDR2 are KGHSH and LQKENI. Unmatched junction bases numbered 5, after V lost 3 bases and J lost 5 bases. The CDR3 runs to 15 residues. CDR3 sequence: CASSPRTGRTGELFF. DNA of the CDR3: TGTGCCAGCTCACCCCGGACAGGGAGAACCGGGGAGCTGTTTTTT.

This clone came up once. This sequence joins TRBV18 and TRBJ1-5; 9 nucleotides align to TRBD1. The CDR3 consists of 14 residues. Germline trimming cut 3 bases from V and 4 bases from J; bases unmatched to any gene: 1. Germline V gene data show CDR1 as KGHSH and CDR2 as LQKENI. The DNA of the CDR3 is TGTGCCAGCTCACCCGGACAGGGGAATCAGCCCCAGCATTTT. This sequence encodes CASSPGQGNQPQHF.

This clone was seen a few times. This sample also contains other DNA sequences that code for the same CDR3. This chain connects TRBV4-1 to TRBJ2-2; tentative D call: TRBD1 (5 bases). V was clipped by 2 bases and J by 2 bases, with 12 bases between them. The CDR3 totals 16 residues. Germline V gives CDR1 MGHRA, CDR2 YSYEKL. CDR3 sequence (DNA): TGCGCCAGCAGCCAACAGGGCCAACATAACACCGGGGAGCTGTTTTTT. Translation gives CASSQQGQHNTGELFF.

The genes are TRBV18 and TRBJ2-3, with 11 bases identical to TRBD1. The CDR3 is 14 amino acids. V shed 8 bases and J 3 bases; nucleotides not matched to a gene: 4. Germline CDR1 reads KGHSH; CDR2 reads LQKENI. CDR3 DNA sequence: TGTGCCAGCAAGGGGACAGGGGGTACAGATACGCAGTATTTT. This sequence encodes CASKGTGGTDTQYF.

The V call is TRBV28, the J call TRBJ2-3; possibly TRBD1 for D (6 bases). Trimming shortened V by 4 bases and J by 2 bases, and 10 bases separated the two germline ends. The germline V gene encodes CDR1 MDHEN and CDR2 SYDVKM. CDR3 length: 14 residues. The CDR3 DNA is TGTGCCAGCAGTTCCCGACAGGCCACAGATACGCAGTATTTT. It is translated as CASSSRQATDTQYF. Looking up the rest from reference TRBV28 and TRBJ2-3 gives the full variable domain: DVKVTQSSRYLVKRTGEKVFLECVQDMDHENMFWYRQDPGLGLRLIYFSYDVKMKEKGDIPEGYSVSREKKERFSLILESASTNQTSMYLCASSSRQATDTQYFGPGTRLTVL.

This clone has just one count. The chain employs TRBV19 and TRBJ1-2, with TRBD1 matching 7 bases. The junction had 6 bases not matched to a gene; V was cut back by 7 bases and J by 4 bases. Per germline, CDR1 LNHDA and CDR2 SQIVND (reference sequence). CDR3 size: 13 residues. The CDR3 coding sequence is TGTGCCAGTACCGAGACAGGGAGCTATGGCTACACCTTC. Encoded protein: CASTETGSYGYTF.

V is TRBV5-1 and J is TRBJ2-3; D might be TRBD2 (7 bases). The CDR3 extends over 15 amino acids. Per the germline V gene, CDR1 is SGHRS and CDR2 is YFSETQ. The V end was cut by 3 bases, the J end by 3 bases, with 14 bases between. CDR3: CASSWGGGPTDTQYF. CDR3 sequence (DNA): TGCGCCAGCAGCTGGGGCGGGGGCCCTACAGATACGCAGTATTTT.

The chain is built from TRBV3-1 (or the pseudogene TRBV3-2) and TRBJ1-2, with 7 bases identical to TRBD1. The CDR3 has 16 residues. The V gene end was trimmed by 6 bases and the J gene end by 2 bases; junction bases not matched to a gene: 12. Germline assignment: CDR1 LGHDT and CDR2 YNNKEL (reference sequence). CDR3 DNA sequence: TGTGCCAGCAGTAAACAGGAGGGGGCAATCAACTATGGCTACACCTTC. Its protein product is CASSKQEGAINYGYTF.

The rearrangement links TRBV3-1 (or the pseudogene TRBV3-2) to TRBJ1-3; perhaps TRBD1 as D (5 bases). The V end lost 1 base, the J end lost 0 bases, and 13 bases lay between the germline ends. Germline lookup yields CDR1 LGHDT and CDR2 YNNKEL (reference sequence). CDR3 length: 17 residues. For the CDR3, the DNA is TGTGCCAGCAGCCAAGGTCTCTCAGGGCCCTCTGGAAACACCATATATTTT. Protein: CASSQGLSGPSGNTIYF.

V usage is TRBV5-6 and J usage is TRBJ2-5; possible D gene TRBD2, 6 bases. Per germline, CDR1 SGHDT and CDR2 YYEEEE. Deletions cut 3 bases from V and 4 bases from J, with 16 bases between. The CDR3 runs to 15 residues. The CDR3, as DNA: TGTGCCAGCAGCTCCTATGTTCGGGGGTCAGAGACCCAGTACTTC. Its protein product is CASSSYVRGSETQYF. Supplemented by reference TRBV5-6 and TRBJ2-5, the full variable domain reads DAGVTQSPTHLIKTRGQQVTLRCSPKSGHDTVSWYQQALGQGPQFIFQYYEEEERQRGNFPDRFSGHQFPNYSSELNVNALLLGDSALYLCASSSYVRGSETQYFGPGTRLLVL.

The rearrangement links TRBV6-5 to TRBJ1-5, with TRBD1 matching 7 bases. The V segment lost 6 bases and the J segment 7 bases; nucleotides outside the gene matches: 12. From germline, CDR1 is MNHEY and CDR2 SVGAGI. CDR3 length: 15 residues. Here the CDR3 DNA reads TGTGCCAGCAGGAGAGACAGGGATCCGAACCAGCCCCAGCATTTT. It encodes CASRRDRDPNQPQHF.

Here the CDR3 DNA reads TGCGCCAGCAGCCAGATAGCCGGGATCAGGCCGCCAGATACGCAGTATTTT. Its translation: CASSQIAGIRPPDTQYF. This chain joins TRBV4-1 and TRBJ2-3, with TRBD2 as a possible D gene (5 bases). Germline CDR1 is MGHRA and CDR2 is YSYEKL. The CDR3 runs 17 residues. The V gene lost 3 bases and the J gene lost 4 bases, with 20 bases spanning the gap.

The V call is TRBV27, the J call TRBJ2-5; 9 bases match TRBD1. This CDR3 is built from 14 residues. CDR1 and CDR2 (germline): MNHEY, SMNVEV (reference sequence). Trimming took 7 bases from V and 3 from J; bases not matched to a gene: 6. The CDR3 protein is CASKWTGEKETQYF. DNA of the CDR3: TGTGCCAGCAAGTGGACAGGGGAAAAAGAGACCCAGTACTTC.

The chain uses TRBV7-9 and TRBJ2-3, with 8 bases aligning to TRBD2. V shed 4 bases, J shed 2 bases, and the junction held 5 bases outside the gene matches. The germline CDR1 and CDR2 sequences are SEHNR and FQNEAQ (reference sequence). This CDR3 is built from 15 residues. CDR3 region: CASSSRAGATDTQYF. The CDR3 nucleotides read TGTGCCAGCAGCTCGAGAGCGGGAGCCACAGATACGCAGTATTTT.

V and J are TRBV7-8 and TRBJ1-3; D is uncertain. The germline CDR1 and CDR2 sequences are SGHVS and FQNEAQ. V was pared by 3 bases and J by 0 bases, with 9 bases between. The CDR3 is made up of 15 amino acids. The DNA of the CDR3 is TGTGCCAGCAGCTTGGAGGGTAGCTCTGGAAACACCATATATTTT. Amino acids: CASSLEGSSGNTIYF.

The chain couples TRBV14 to TRBJ2-1, with 13 positions matching TRBD2. The V gene end was trimmed by 1 base and the J gene end by 9 bases; junction bases not matched to a gene: 9. Germline V gives CDR1 SGHDN, CDR2 FVKESK. The length of the CDR3 is 17 residues. In nucleotides, the CDR3 is TGTGCCAGCAGCCAAGGAAGTCGACTAGCGGGAGGTGGTGAGCAGTTCTTC. It encodes CASSQGSRLAGGGEQFF.